This entry lists 23 T cell receptor beta chains sequenced from one sample in a study of regulatory dendritic cells for organ transplantation. The repertoire was sequenced with immunoSEQ multiplex PCR; TCRdb's copy has only in-frame clones and lacks some. The profile shows about 29,000 clones, 60% to 80% of them singletons. Sequencing input: memory CD4+ T cells from blood. Subset: CD45RO+ memory T cells. These receptors were taken from a human donor in good health.

The rearrangement links TRBV7-2 to TRBJ1-2; 7 bases match TRBD1. V dropped 2 bases and J dropped 3; count of bases not matched to a gene: 6. The CDR3 has 15 amino acids. Per germline, CDR1 SGHTA and CDR2 FQGNSA. The CDR3 DNA reads as TGTGCCAGCAGCTTACTTACTACAGGGGACTATGGCTACACCTTC. It specifies CASSLLTTGDYGYTF.

The chain combines TRBV2 with TRBJ2-1, with 9 bases fitting TRBD1. CDR3 length equals 12 residues. V shed 5 bases, J shed 15 bases, and the junction held 8 bases outside the gene matches. Germline CDR1 is SNHLY and CDR2 is FYNNEI. The DNA for the CDR3 is TGTGCCAGCAGTCAAGAGCCGGGACAGGGGTTCTTC. Translated: CASSQEPGQGFF.

V usage is TRBV4-3 and J usage is TRBJ2-5; maybe TRBD1 (5 bases). Germline CDR1 reads LGHNA; CDR2 reads YSLEER. The CDR3 length is 12 residues. V was clipped by 3 bases and J by 5 bases, with 7 bases between them. The CDR3 nucleotides are TGCGCCAGCAGCCAGGACAATGAGACCCAGTACTTC. This gives the protein CASSQDNETQYF.

There are a few counts of this clone. The genes are TRBV14 and TRBJ1-2, with no clear D. V lost 0 bases and J 7 bases, leaving 18 bases between the germline ends. Germline CDR1 and CDR2: SGHDN and FVKESK. The CDR3 spans 16 residues. CDR3 residues: CASSQDVQTIRFGYTF. The CDR3 DNA sequence: TGTGCCAGCAGCCAAGACGTCCAGACCATTAGGTTTGGCTACACCTTC. Using reference TRBV14 and TRBJ1-2 for the parts outside the CDR3, the full variable domain is EAGVTQFPSHSVIEKGQTVTLRCDPISGHDNLYWYRRVMGKEIKFLLHFVKESKQDESGMPNNRFLAERTGGTYSTLKVQPAELEDSGVYFCASSQDVQTIRFGYTFGSGTRLTVV.

The chain joins TRBV7-2 to TRBJ1-3, with TRBD1 matching 7 bases. Germline V lookup: CDR1 SGHTA, CDR2 FQGNSA. The CDR3 has 14 residues. J gave up 1 base and V 5 bases, and 2 bases lay outside the gene matches. For the CDR3, the DNA is TGTGCCAGCAGCATACAGGGGTCTGGAAACACCATATATTTT. It translates to CASSIQGSGNTIYF.

The V call is TRBV20-1, the J call TRBJ2-6; the D call may be TRBD1 or TRBD2 (5 bases each). In germline, CDR1 is DFQATT, CDR2 SNEGSKA (reference sequence). The V end lost 2 bases, the J end lost 17 bases, and 10 bases lay between the germline ends. This CDR3 has 10 amino acids. CDR3 region: CSARSGTLTF. The CDR3 DNA sequence: TGCAGTGCTAGATCCGGGACCTTGACTTTC.

This chain joins TRBV5-5 and TRBJ1-1; D not certain. Germline CDR1 and CDR2: SGHKS and YYEKEE (reference sequence). The ends were cut back, 0 bases at V and 4 bases at J, with 7 bases in the middle. The CDR3 length is 13 residues. DNA of the CDR3: TGTGCCAGCAGCTTGGAGGCTCTCACTGAAGCTTTCTTT. Translating gives CASSLEALTEAFF.

V usage is TRBV7-9 and J usage is TRBJ1-2; 7 bases line up with TRBD1. Looked up from germline, CDR1 is SEHNR and CDR2 is FQNEAQ (reference sequence). The CDR3 spans 14 residues. J lost 5 bases, V lost 5 bases, and 8 bases had no gene match. CDR3 protein: CASSDAGTAYGYTF. Written as DNA, the CDR3 is TGTGCCAGCAGCGACGCCGGGACAGCGTATGGCTACACCTTC. The full variable domain, completed using reference TRBV7-9 and TRBJ1-2, is DTGVSQNPRHKITKRGQNVTFRCDPISEHNRLYWYRQTLGQGPEFLTYFQNEAQLEKSRLLSDRFSAERPKGSFSTLEIQRTEQGDSAMYLCASSDAGTAYGYTFGSGTRLTVV.

The genes are TRBV7-9 and TRBJ2-1, with no clear D. With 0 bases removed from V and 6 bases from J, the gap between germline ends came to 12 bases. CDR1 is SEHNR and CDR2 is FQNEAQ in the germline V gene (reference sequence). This CDR3 is built from 15 residues. The CDR3: CASSLAYSKTNEQFF. The CDR3 DNA is TGTGCCAGCAGCTTAGCGTACTCCAAGACCAATGAGCAGTTCTTC.

The rearrangement uses TRBV28 and TRBJ1-1; 11 bases are a match to TRBD1. The germline V gene has CDR1 MDHEN and CDR2 SYDVKM. The CDR3 totals 16 residues. Germline trimming cut 4 bases from V and 1 base from J; bases unmatched to any gene: 5. The CDR3 reads CASSSDRGRGNTEAFF. The CDR3 bases are TGTGCCAGCAGTTCGGACAGGGGGCGCGGGAACACTGAAGCTTTCTTT. Looking up the rest from reference TRBV28 and TRBJ1-1 gives the full variable domain: DVKVTQSSRYLVKRTGEKVFLECVQDMDHENMFWYRQDPGLGLRLIYFSYDVKMKEKGDIPEGYSVSREKKERFSLILESASTNQTSMYLCASSSDRGRGNTEAFFGQGTRLTVV.

This chain uses TRBV5-8 with TRBJ1-2; D is undetermined. V was clipped by 1 base and J by 5 bases, with 15 bases between them. Per germline, CDR1 SGHTS and CDR2 YDEGEE. The CDR3 is 15 residues long. As DNA, the CDR3 is TGTGCCAGCAGCTTGTCCGCCAACCCGTTTTATGGCTACACCTTC. Protein sequence: CASSLSANPFYGYTF.

The genes are TRBV5-1 and TRBJ1-1; D is unresolved. V was cut by 1 base and J by 1 base, with 8 bases left in between. This CDR3 has 14 amino acids. The germline V gene has CDR1 SGHRS and CDR2 YFSETQ. In DNA form, the CDR3 reads TGCGCCAGCAGCTTGTTGTGGGGGAACACTGAAGCTTTCTTT. Protein: CASSLLWGNTEAFF.

The chain recombines TRBV7-2 with TRBJ2-5, with D maybe TRBD2 (5 bases). Trimming took 4 bases from V and 5 from J, leaving 23 bases between them. Germline CDR1 reads SGHTA; CDR2 reads FQGNSA. CDR3 length: 17 amino acids. This CDR3 reads CASSSRMRAGPGETQYF. CDR3 bases: TGTGCCAGCAGCTCCCGAATGCGGGCGGGTCCGGGGGAGACCCAGTACTTC.

This rearrangement joins TRBV25-1 to TRBJ1-1; D gene unclear. With 6 bases removed from V and 2 bases from J, the gap between germline ends came to 10 bases. In germline, CDR1 is MGHDK, CDR2 SYGVNS. The CDR3 consists of 13 residues. CDR3 in amino acids: CASSGSLNTEAFF. The CDR3 nucleotides read TGTGCCAGCAGCGGCAGCCTTAACACTGAAGCTTTCTTT.

V gene TRBV18 combines with J gene TRBJ2-3; no reliable D call. The CDR3 has 15 amino acids. Between the trimmed V and J ends, which lost 4 bases and 1 base, there was a span of 12 bases. CDR1 KGHSH and CDR2 LQKENI come from the germline V gene. The CDR3 loop reads CASSLIPVGTDTQYF. CDR3 sequence (DNA): TGTGCCAGCTCACTAATTCCTGTGGGCACAGATACGCAGTATTTT. The full variable domain, in which reference TRBV18 and TRBJ2-3 provide the parts outside the CDR3, is NAGVMQNPRHLVRRRGQEARLRCSPMKGHSHVYWYRQLPEEGLKFMVYLQKENIIDESGMPKERFSAEFPKEGPSILRIQQVVRGDSAAYFCASSLIPVGTDTQYFGPGTRLTVL.

This chain uses TRBV27 with TRBJ2-1; 7 bases are shared with TRBD2. V was pared by 3 bases and J by 7 bases, with 9 bases of the junction left unmatched. The germline V gene has CDR1 MNHEY and CDR2 SMNVEV (reference sequence). There are 15 residues in the CDR3. CDR3 protein: CASSFGREPRNEQFF. CDR3 sequence (DNA): TGTGCCAGCAGTTTCGGGCGGGAGCCACGGAATGAGCAGTTCTTC.

The chain recombines TRBV6-4 with TRBJ1-1; the D is unclear. CDR1 and CDR2 (germline): MRHNA, SNTAGT. CDR3 length: 13 residues. Trimming cost V 6 bases and J 3 bases, with 11 bases left between them. This CDR3 is CASSLTSDTEAFF. CDR3 nucleotide sequence: TGTGCCAGCAGCTTGACTTCGGACACTGAAGCTTTCTTT.

V usage is TRBV18 and J usage is TRBJ2-3; D remains unclear. The V gene's germline CDR1 is KGHSH and CDR2 LQKENI. The germline V and J ends were trimmed by 4 bases and 6 bases, with 14 bases remaining between them. The CDR3 length is 14 residues. Here the CDR3 DNA reads TGTGCCAGCTCACTGGATAGACTTACTGATACGCAGTATTTT. Encoded protein: CASSLDRLTDTQYF. The full variable domain, with the rest looked up from reference TRBV18 and TRBJ2-3, is NAGVMQNPRHLVRRRGQEARLRCSPMKGHSHVYWYRQLPEEGLKFMVYLQKENIIDESGMPKERFSAEFPKEGPSILRIQQVVRGDSAAYFCASSLDRLTDTQYFGPGTRLTVL.

The J gene is TRBJ2-2, the V gene TRBV5-1; tentative D call: TRBD1 (6 bases). Germline V gene data show CDR1 as SGHRS and CDR2 as YFSETQ. The CDR3 sequence is 15 residues long. With 5 bases removed from V and 6 bases from J, the gap between germline ends came to 17 bases. The CDR3 sequence is CASSRDTLFPGELFF. In nucleotides, the CDR3 is TGCGCCAGCAGTCGGGACACCCTCTTCCCCGGGGAGCTGTTTTTT.

The chain couples TRBV27 to TRBJ2-5; no clear D gene. Germline V gives CDR1 MNHEY, CDR2 SMNVEV (reference sequence). This CDR3 contains 13 residues. V was cut by 2 bases and J by 1 base, with 5 bases left in between. The CDR3 DNA sequence: TGTGCCAGCAGTTTAGCGGTCCAAGAGACCCAGTACTTC. Its translation: CASSLAVQETQYF.

V usage is TRBV4-2 and J usage is TRBJ2-2; D unclear. This CDR3 is built from 15 residues. V dropped 0 bases and J dropped 3 bases, with 8 bases sitting between them. Germline V lookup: CDR1 LGHNA, CDR2 YNFKEQ. The CDR3 DNA is TGTGCCAGCAGCCAAGAATTTGGGGACACCGGGGAGCTGTTTTTT. Its translation is CASSQEFGDTGELFF.

The V call is TRBV19, the J call TRBJ2-4; 8 nucleotides match TRBD2. From germline, CDR1 is LNHDA and CDR2 SQIVND (reference sequence). The V gene end was trimmed by 7 bases and the J gene end by 0 bases; junction bases not matched to a gene: 8. This CDR3 comprises 16 residues. The CDR3 is CASTLSGGLAKNIQYF. CDR3 nucleotide sequence: TGTGCCAGTACCCTAAGCGGGGGCTTAGCCAAAAACATTCAGTACTTC.

This clone showed up just once. V is TRBV5-4 and J is TRBJ2-5, with 10 bases aligning to TRBD2. The trim removed 5 bases at V and 4 bases at J, leaving 11 bases unmatched. This CDR3 is built from 16 residues. CDR1 and CDR2 from the germline V gene are SGHNT and YYREEE (reference sequence). The DNA of the CDR3 is TGTGCCAGCAGTACGAGGAGCGGGAGGGCCGTAGAGACCCAGTACTTC. Encoded protein: CASSTRSGRAVETQYF.